This TCR beta chain stems from a study of cytomegalovirus exposure and HLA in healthy donors. The study, taken as a whole, reports: A later analysis found that most CMV-associated TCR beta chains appeared HLA-restricted.

PCR was performed using 60 Vbeta and 13 Jbeta primers. Using immunoSEQ multiplex PCR, the repertoire was profiled, and TCRdb retains in-frame clones only, with some absent. This sample has 180,000 or so clones, with over 65% found just once. The junction had 8 bases not matched to a gene; V was cut back by 1 base and J by 5 bases. The germline CDR1 and CDR2 sequences are SQVTM and ANQGSEA. This CDR3 region has 16 residues. In regard to this clone: The antigen remains undetermined.

The chain uses TRBV29-1 and TRBJ1-2; 12 nucleotides align to TRBD1. The source material was PBMCs. The TCR originated in a man aged 18-30 years in good health and CMV-seronegative. CDR3 DNA: TGCAGCGTTGAAGTTCGGGACAGGGGGCAGATTTATGGCTACACCTTC. It encodes CSVEVRDRGQIYGYTF.